The next 8 T cell receptor beta chains were all read from a single sample in a study of regulatory T cells in long-lasting Graves disease. Building of the TCR beta libraries involved iRepertoire HTBI primers and Arm-PCR of CDR3 regions. TCRdb re-called the multiplex PCR reads with MiXCR, one entry per CDR3 protein. Among around 450,000 distinct CDR3 sequences listed, about a fifth were seen once. Time point denoted: persistent/refractory GD, antithyroid drugs over 5 years with positive TRAb. From PBMCs, RNA was extracted and then used to make the TCR library. The sample here was peripheral blood mononuclear cells (PBMCs), taken when the disease was refractory, from a patient treated with antithyroid drugs. Receptors were obtained from a female donor with Graves disease.

In this sample, this clonotype turned up a few times. V is TRBV24-1 and J is TRBJ2-5; 9 bases fit TRBD2. J was trimmed by 3 bases and V by 7 bases; bases with no gene match: 5. The germline V gene encodes CDR1 KGHDR and CDR2 SFDVKD. The CDR3 totals 14 residues. In DNA form, the CDR3 reads TGTGCCACCAGCGAGACTAGCGGTAAAGAGACCCAGTACTTC. Translation: CATSETSGKETQYF.

This clonotype came up a few times. The rearrangement uses TRBV5-1 and TRBJ2-7; D possibly matches TRBD1 or TRBD2 (6 bases each). Germline values: CDR1 SGHRS, CDR2 YFSETQ. This CDR3 region has 18 residues. The ends were cut back, 3 bases at V and 3 bases at J, with 25 bases in the middle. The CDR3 reads CASSSSASPGADFYEQYF. The CDR3 DNA is TGCGCCAGCAGCTCCTCAGCTTCCCCGGGGGCGGATTTCTACGAGCAGTACTTC. The variable domain in full, completed from reference TRBV5-1 and TRBJ2-7, reads KAGVTQTPRYLIKTRGQQVTLSCSPISGHRSVSWYQQTPGQGLQFLFEYFSETQRNKGNFPGRFSGRQFSNSRSEMNVSTLELGDSALYLCASSSSASPGADFYEQYFGPGTRLTVT.

The table lists this clonotype with many counts. The genes are TRBV12-5 and TRBJ1-1, with no clear D. Germline loops: CDR1 LGHNT, CDR2 FRNRAP. The germline V and J ends were trimmed by 4 bases and 1 base, with 7 bases remaining between them. The CDR3 is 13 amino acids. The CDR3 protein is CASGSTQNTEAFF. CDR3 coding DNA: TGTGCTAGTGGTTCCACCCAGAACACTGAAGCTTTCTTT.

The chain links TRBV12-3 or TRBV12-4 to TRBJ1-3; 12 bases align to TRBD1. CDR3 size: 17 residues. V trimming: 4 bases; J trimming: 2 bases; junction bases outside the gene matches: 6. CDR3 sequence (DNA): TGTGCCAGCAGTTCAGGGACAGGGGGCGCCGCTGGAAACACCATATATTTT. Translation: CASSSGTGGAAGNTIYF.

V usage is TRBV20-1 and J usage is TRBJ2-1; unclear D gene. This CDR3 region has 15 residues. Germline loops: CDR1 DFQATT, CDR2 SNEGSKA (reference sequence). Between the trimmed V and J ends, which lost 5 bases and 12 bases, there was a span of 26 bases. Here the CDR3 DNA reads TGCAGTGCTCCTGGGCTAGGGCACGCAAATGGTGTGCAGTTCTTC. Residues: CSAPGLGHANGVQFF.

V and J are TRBV13 and TRBJ2-7, with D possibly being TRBD1 (6 bases). The CDR3 covers 17 residues. Germline V gives CDR1 PRHDT, CDR2 FYEKMQ (reference sequence). Trimming cost V 3 bases and J 1 base, with 19 bases left between them. The CDR3, as DNA: TGTGCCAGCAGCTTGGCCCCGCCAATACAGGGTTCCTACGAGCAGTACTTC. Its translation is CASSLAPPIQGSYEQYF.

This clonotype was counted only a few times. This chain links TRBV7-9 with TRBJ1-2; 7 nucleotides align to TRBD1. Germline V CDR1 and CDR2: SEHNR, FQNEAQ (reference sequence). V was pared by 4 bases and J by 4 bases, with 9 bases of the junction left unmatched. CDR3 length equals 15 residues. CDR3 sequence: CASSSQRQGPYGYTF. CDR3 nucleotide sequence: TGTGCCAGCAGCTCTCAACGACAGGGACCCTATGGCTACACCTTC.

This clonotype was seen once. The chain employs TRBV28 and TRBJ2-1; 9 nucleotides align to TRBD1. The CDR3 extends over 16 amino acids. Germline V gives CDR1 MDHEN, CDR2 SYDVKM. V dropped 6 bases and J dropped 8; count of bases not matched to a gene: 14. The DNA of the CDR3 is TGTGCCAGCAGGTCAAAGGGGACAGGGCGGCGAGATGAGCAGTTCTTC. It encodes CASRSKGTGRRDEQFF.